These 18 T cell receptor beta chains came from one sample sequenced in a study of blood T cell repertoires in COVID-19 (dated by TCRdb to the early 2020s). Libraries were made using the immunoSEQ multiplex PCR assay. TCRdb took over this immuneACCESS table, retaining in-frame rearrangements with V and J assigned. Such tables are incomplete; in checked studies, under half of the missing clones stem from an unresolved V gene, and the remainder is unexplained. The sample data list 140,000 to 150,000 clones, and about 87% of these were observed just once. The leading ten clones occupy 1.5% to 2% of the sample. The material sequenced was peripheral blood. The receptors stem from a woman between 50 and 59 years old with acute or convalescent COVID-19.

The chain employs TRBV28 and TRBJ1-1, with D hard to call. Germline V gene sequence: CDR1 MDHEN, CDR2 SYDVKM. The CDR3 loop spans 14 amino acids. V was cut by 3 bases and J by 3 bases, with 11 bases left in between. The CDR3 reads CASSFGESDTEAFF. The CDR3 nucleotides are TGTGCCAGCAGTTTTGGGGAGTCGGACACTGAAGCTTTCTTT.

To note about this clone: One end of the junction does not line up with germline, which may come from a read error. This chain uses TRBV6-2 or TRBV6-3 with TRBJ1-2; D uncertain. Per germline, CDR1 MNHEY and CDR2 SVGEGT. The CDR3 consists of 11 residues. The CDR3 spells CASSYTGGPVF. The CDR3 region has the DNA TGTGCCAGCAGTTACACTGGAGGGCCCGTCTTC.

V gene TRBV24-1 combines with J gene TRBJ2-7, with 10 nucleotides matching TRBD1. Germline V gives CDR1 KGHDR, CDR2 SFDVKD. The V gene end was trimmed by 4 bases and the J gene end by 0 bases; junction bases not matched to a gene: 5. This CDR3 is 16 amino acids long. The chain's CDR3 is CATSDSGTGDSYEQYF. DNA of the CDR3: TGTGCCACCAGTGACTCCGGGACAGGGGACTCCTACGAGCAGTACTTC.

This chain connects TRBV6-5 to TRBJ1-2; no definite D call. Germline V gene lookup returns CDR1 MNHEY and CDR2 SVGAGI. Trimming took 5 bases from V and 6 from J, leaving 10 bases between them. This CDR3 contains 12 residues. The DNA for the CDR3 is TGTGCCAGCAGTCGAGACGGGGATGGCTACACCTTC. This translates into CASSRDGDGYTF.

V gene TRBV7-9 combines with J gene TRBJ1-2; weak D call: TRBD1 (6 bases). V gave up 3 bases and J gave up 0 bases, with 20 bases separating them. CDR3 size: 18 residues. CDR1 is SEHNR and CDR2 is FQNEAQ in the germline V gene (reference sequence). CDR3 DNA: TGTGCCAGCAGCTTCCCTCTAGTACAGGGAACGGCTAACTATGGCTACACCTTC. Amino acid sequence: CASSFPLVQGTANYGYTF.

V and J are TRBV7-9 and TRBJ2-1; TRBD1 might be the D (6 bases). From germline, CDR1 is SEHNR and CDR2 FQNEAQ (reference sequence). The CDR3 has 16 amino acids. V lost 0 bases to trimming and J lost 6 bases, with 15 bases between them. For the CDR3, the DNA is TGTGCCAGCAGCTTAGCGATTAGCTTACAGGGCAATGAGCAGTTCTTC. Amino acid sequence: CASSLAISLQGNEQFF.

DNA for the CDR3: TGTGCCAGCACCAGAGCGCAGCTTCTTAATTCACCCCTCCACTTT. Translation gives CASTRAQLLNSPLHF. The chain couples TRBV6-5 to TRBJ1-6; D gene ambiguous. The CDR3 is 15 residues long. Per the germline V gene, CDR1 is MNHEY and CDR2 is SVGAGI. V gave up 7 bases and J gave up 6 bases, with 16 bases separating them.

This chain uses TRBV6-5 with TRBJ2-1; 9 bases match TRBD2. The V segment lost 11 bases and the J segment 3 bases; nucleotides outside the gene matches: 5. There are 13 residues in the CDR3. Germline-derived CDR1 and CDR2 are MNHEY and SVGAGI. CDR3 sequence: CAAGLANYNEQFF. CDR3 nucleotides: TGTGCCGCGGGACTAGCAAACTACAATGAGCAGTTCTTC.

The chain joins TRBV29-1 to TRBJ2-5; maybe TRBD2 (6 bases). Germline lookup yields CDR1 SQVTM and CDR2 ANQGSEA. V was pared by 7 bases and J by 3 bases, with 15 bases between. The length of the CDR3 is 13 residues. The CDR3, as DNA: TGCAGCGGTTTCCCCTGGGGGGAAGAGACCCAGTACTTC. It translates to CSGFPWGEETQYF. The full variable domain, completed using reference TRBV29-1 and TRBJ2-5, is SAVISQKPSRDICQRGTSLTIQCQVDSQVTMMFWYRQQPGQSLTLIATANQGSEATYESGFVIDKFPISRPNLTFSTLTVSNMSPEDSSIYLCSGFPWGEETQYFGPGTRLLVL.

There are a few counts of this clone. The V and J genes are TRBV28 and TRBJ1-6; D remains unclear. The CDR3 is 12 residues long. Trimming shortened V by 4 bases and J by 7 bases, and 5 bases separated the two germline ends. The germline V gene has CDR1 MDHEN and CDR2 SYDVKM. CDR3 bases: TGTGCCAGCAGTTCAGTGAATTCACCCCTCCACTTT. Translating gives CASSSVNSPLHF.

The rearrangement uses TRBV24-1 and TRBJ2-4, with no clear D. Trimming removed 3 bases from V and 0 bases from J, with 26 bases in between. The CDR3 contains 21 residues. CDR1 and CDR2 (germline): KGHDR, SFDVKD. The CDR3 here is CATSDIHYESSGSLAKNIQYF. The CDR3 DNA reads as TGTGCCACCAGTGATATACATTACGAGTCCTCGGGTAGTCTAGCCAAAAACATTCAGTACTTC.

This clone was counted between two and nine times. CDR3 protein: CASSSFQGLDGNTIYF. The CDR3 DNA is TGTGCCAGCAGCTCGTTTCAGGGCCTTGATGGAAACACCATATATTTT. This chain joins TRBV11-2 and TRBJ1-3, with TRBD1 as a possible D gene (5 bases). The germline V and J ends were trimmed by 4 bases and 3 bases, with 16 bases remaining between them. Germline lookup yields CDR1 SGHAT and CDR2 FQNNGV. The CDR3 spans 16 residues.

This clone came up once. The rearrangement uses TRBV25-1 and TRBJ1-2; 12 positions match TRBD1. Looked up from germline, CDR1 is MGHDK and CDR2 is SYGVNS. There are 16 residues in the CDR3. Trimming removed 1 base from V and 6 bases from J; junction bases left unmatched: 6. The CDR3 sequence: CASSESGTGGFNGYTF. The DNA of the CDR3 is TGTGCCAGCAGTGAATCGGGGACAGGGGGCTTCAATGGCTACACCTTC.

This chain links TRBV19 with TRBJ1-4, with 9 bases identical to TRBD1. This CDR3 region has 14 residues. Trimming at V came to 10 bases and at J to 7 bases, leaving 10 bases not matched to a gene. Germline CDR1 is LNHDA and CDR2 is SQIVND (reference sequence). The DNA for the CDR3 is TGTGCCACCCGCCGGGACAGGGATTTTGAAAAACTGTTTTTT. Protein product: CATRRDRDFEKLFF.

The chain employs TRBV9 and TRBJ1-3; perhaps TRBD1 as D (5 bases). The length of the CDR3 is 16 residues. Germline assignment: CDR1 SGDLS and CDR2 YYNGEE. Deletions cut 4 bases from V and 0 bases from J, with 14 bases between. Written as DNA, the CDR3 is TGTGCCAGCAGCTCTCAAGGGGCTTTCTCTGGAAACACCATATATTTT. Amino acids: CASSSQGAFSGNTIYF.

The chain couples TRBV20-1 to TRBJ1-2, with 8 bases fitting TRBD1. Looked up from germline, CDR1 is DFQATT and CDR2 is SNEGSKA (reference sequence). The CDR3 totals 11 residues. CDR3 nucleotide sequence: TGCAACGCAGGGGGCCGCTGGGGCTACACCTTC. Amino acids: CNAGGRWGYTF.

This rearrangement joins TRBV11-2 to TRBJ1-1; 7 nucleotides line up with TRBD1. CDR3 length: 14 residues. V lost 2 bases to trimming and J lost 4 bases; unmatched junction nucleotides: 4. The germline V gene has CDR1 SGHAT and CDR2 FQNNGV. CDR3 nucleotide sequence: TGTGCCAGCAGCTTACAGGGGGGAGGCACTGAAGCTTTCTTT. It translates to CASSLQGGGTEAFF. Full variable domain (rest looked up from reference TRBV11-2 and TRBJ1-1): EAGVAQSPRYKIIEKRQSVAFWCNPISGHATLYWYQQILGQGPKLLIQFQNNGVVDDSQLPKDRFSAERLKGVDSTLKIQPAKLEDSAVYLCASSLQGGGTEAFFGQGTRLTVV.

CDR3 residues: CASSPGQDYGYTF. CDR3 in DNA: TGCGCCAGCAGTCCAGGGCAAGACTATGGCTACACCTTC. The chain couples TRBV5-1 to TRBJ1-2, with D possibly matching TRBD1 (5 bases). Looked up from germline, CDR1 is SGHRS and CDR2 is YFSETQ. The CDR3 is 13 amino acids. Trimming removed 5 bases at V and 3 bases at J, with 11 bases between.